This TCR beta chain was captured by sequencing in a study of CD8 T cells in Susac syndrome. General study points: Susac-specific public clones were found in total CD8+ and CD8+ TEMRA repertoires, numbering roughly 15 and five, respectively.

Sequencing of TCR beta was performed on blood CD8+ and CD4+ T cells. In regard to this clonotype: Its cognate antigen is unknown.

V lost 5 bases and J lost 4; bases outside the gene matches: 6. CDR3 length equals 13 residues. From germline, CDR1 is DFQATT and CDR2 SNEGSKA (reference sequence). An input of about 0.45 to 1 ug of RNA was subjected to reverse transcription using random hexamers. TCRdb re-called the immunoSEQ multiplex PCR reads with MiXCR, one entry per CDR3 protein. The sample consists of tens of thousands of distinct CDR3 sequences, roughly 96% of them appearing once. This sequence originates from a human donor with Susac syndrome. Sequenced input: CD8+ T cells from PBMCs. This chain links TRBV20-1 with TRBJ2-3; 7 bases fit TRBD2. CDR3 coding DNA: TGCAGTGCTTCTCTTCTAGCGGCAGATACGCAGTATTTT. This sequence encodes CSASLLAADTQYF.